Reported below is one T cell receptor (beta chain). Per the original data handling: Estimates of nucleated cell counts were drawn from the amplification of reference gene primers. Repertoires were generated with immunoSEQ multiplex PCR, while TCRdb's copy carries only in-frame clones and drops some. V, J and clone size reflect that table, while D and trimming were determined from the DNA. The sample lists about 49,000 clones, roughly 90% seen once, with approximately 2.8% in the top ten. These data come from a study of blood T cell repertoires in COVID-19. Study in general: Acute and convalescent COVID-19 samples came from the United States, Italy and Spain. T cells, B-cell-depleted T cells, or PBMCs supplied cDNA or gDNA.

With 2 bases clipped from V and 4 bases from J, the junction kept 6 bases outside the gene matches. This CDR3 has 15 amino acids. Germline V gene data show CDR1 as SGHAT and CDR2 as FQNNGV. The chain employs TRBV11-2 and TRBJ1-2; 8 bases map to TRBD1. Material for sequencing was peripheral blood. The origin of this receptor is a human donor in a cohort sampled during active COVID-19. For the CDR3, the DNA is TGTGCCAGCAGCTTAACTCCCACAGGGGGCTATGGCTACACCTTC. Translating gives CASSLTPTGGYGYTF. The complete variable domain, with remaining parts taken from reference TRBV11-2 and TRBJ1-2, reads EAGVAQSPRYKIIEKRQSVAFWCNPISGHATLYWYQQILGQGPKLLIQFQNNGVVDDSQLPKDRFSAERLKGVDSTLKIQPAKLEDSAVYLCASSLTPTGGYGYTFGSGTRLTVV.